Shown below are 21 T cell receptor beta chains from a single sample sequenced in a study of beta chain features in type 1 diabetes. Every isolated RNA sample was fully reverse transcribed, so sequencing captured expressed TCRB transcripts. Assay used: immunoSEQ multiplex PCR; TCRdb lists only in-frame clones, some missing. The sample shows almost 350,000 clones, 7% to 9% of them seen only once. Sequenced: central memory CD4+ T cells from blood. These receptors originate from a young woman in good health.

V gene TRBV4-3 combines with J gene TRBJ2-3; D gene uncertain. The germline gives CDR1 LGHNA, CDR2 YSLEER. Trimming pared 0 bases from V and 2 bases from J, leaving 9 bases between. The CDR3 totals 15 residues. The CDR3 region is CASSQDGQFTDTQYF. The CDR3 coding sequence is TGCGCCAGCAGCCAAGATGGGCAGTTCACAGATACGCAGTATTTT.

Many counts were recorded for this clone. The chain couples TRBV7-9 to TRBJ2-7; D is uncertain. V gave up 3 bases and J gave up 6 bases, with 15 bases separating them. This CDR3 region has 14 residues. CDR1 is SEHNR and CDR2 is FQNEAQ in the germline V gene (reference sequence). CDR3 nucleotides: TGTGCCAGCAGCTTGCTAGAACCCTCCGGCGAGCAGTACTTC. Its protein product is CASSLLEPSGEQYF.

This chain connects TRBV19 to TRBJ2-3; D not resolved. V dropped 5 bases and J dropped 2 bases, with 11 bases sitting between them. Looked up from germline, CDR1 is LNHDA and CDR2 is SQIVND (reference sequence). This CDR3 contains 14 residues. The CDR3 coding sequence is TGTGCCAGTAGTTTGGCGGTTGACACAGATACGCAGTATTTT. This encodes CASSLAVDTDTQYF.

This clone has just a few counts. The chain couples TRBV4-1 to TRBJ2-4, with TRBD2 matching 10 bases. This CDR3 is built from 16 residues. CDR1 is MGHRA, CDR2 YSYEKL, per germline. V lost 2 bases to trimming and J lost 2 bases; unmatched junction nucleotides: 3. CDR3 amino acids: CASSQPLAGSKNIQYF. CDR3 nucleotides: TGCGCCAGCAGCCAACCACTAGCGGGGTCCAAAAACATTCAGTACTTC.

The chain joins TRBV29-1 to TRBJ1-2; no clear D gene. The CDR3 sequence is 11 residues long. Germline CDR1 reads SQVTM; CDR2 reads ANQGSEA. V lost 6 bases and J lost 8, with 13 bases in between. CDR3 in DNA: TGCAGCGTGGACGCTTCGGAAGGCTACACCTTC. Protein sequence: CSVDASEGYTF.

V gene TRBV5-1 combines with J gene TRBJ1-2; D may be TRBD1 (6 bases). The V and J ends lost 2 bases and 8 bases respectively, with 10 bases between them. Germline values: CDR1 SGHRS, CDR2 YFSETQ. The CDR3 is made up of 12 amino acids. This CDR3 reads CASSFAGVGYTF. CDR3 nucleotides: TGCGCCAGCAGCTTTGCAGGGGTCGGCTACACCTTC. The entire variable domain, with the rest obtained from reference TRBV5-1 and TRBJ1-2, is as follows: KAGVTQTPRYLIKTRGQQVTLSCSPISGHRSVSWYQQTPGQGLQFLFEYFSETQRNKGNFPGRFSGRQFSNSRSEMNVSTLELGDSALYLCASSFAGVGYTFGSGTRLTVV.

There are a few counts of this clone. This rearrangement joins TRBV28 to TRBJ2-1; D is undetermined. V lost 3 bases and J 0 bases, leaving 9 bases between the germline ends. This CDR3 has 15 amino acids. Germline CDR1 is MDHEN and CDR2 is SYDVKM. The CDR3 DNA reads as TGTGCCAGCAGTTTGGGGTTCAGCTCCTACAATGAGCAGTTCTTC. Its protein product is CASSLGFSSYNEQFF.

In this sample, this clone turned up a few times. The rearrangement links TRBV5-1 to TRBJ2-5; 9 nucleotides align to TRBD1. The CDR3 totals 14 residues. CDR1 and CDR2 from the germline V gene are SGHRS and YFSETQ. V was clipped by 0 bases and J by 5 bases; unmatched bases: 2. In DNA, the CDR3 is TGCGCCAGCAGCTTGGGGGACAGGGAGGAGACCCAGTACTTC. This gives the protein CASSLGDREETQYF.

This clone was observed a few times. The chain is built from TRBV19 and TRBJ2-6; 7 bases agree with TRBD1. Germline-derived CDR1 and CDR2 are LNHDA and SQIVND (reference sequence). CDR3 length: 16 amino acids. Trimming took 4 bases from V and 1 from J; bases not matched to a gene: 4. CDR3: CASSTGTVSGANVLTF. The CDR3 nucleotides are TGTGCCAGTAGTACCGGGACAGTATCTGGGGCCAACGTCCTGACTTTC.

The chain carries TRBV4-1 and TRBJ2-2; 11 positions match TRBD2. CDR3 length: 17 amino acids. Per the germline V gene, CDR1 is MGHRA and CDR2 is YSYEKL. The J segment lost 6 bases and the V segment lost 0 bases, leaving 6 bases of the junction unmatched. CDR3 coding DNA: TGCGCCAGCAGCCAAGATCTTAGCGGGAGGGCCCCCGGGGAGCTGTTTTTT. Translation gives CASSQDLSGRAPGELFF.

This clone came up a few times. The gene calls are TRBV7-2 and TRBJ1-5, with 7 nucleotides matching TRBD1. V dropped 6 bases and J dropped 3; count of bases not matched to a gene: 8. Germline V gene sequence: CDR1 SGHTA, CDR2 FQGNSA. The CDR3 length is 15 residues. The CDR3 here is CASSLPGTVNQPQHF. DNA of the CDR3: TGTGCCAGCAGTCTTCCCGGGACAGTCAATCAGCCCCAGCATTTT.

This clone turned up a few times. V usage is TRBV4-3 and J usage is TRBJ2-1, with 9 nucleotides matching TRBD1. Germline CDR1 and CDR2: LGHNA and YSLEER. The CDR3 sequence is 18 residues long. The junction had 15 bases not matched to a gene; V was cut back by 2 bases and J by 7 bases. CDR3 residues: CASSQRPLGQGVFNEQFF. CDR3 sequence (DNA): TGCGCCAGCAGCCAAAGACCCTTGGGACAGGGAGTTTTTAATGAGCAGTTCTTC.

This clone was counted between two and nine times. V is TRBV9 and J is TRBJ2-5, with D uncertain. This CDR3 is built from 18 residues. Germline CDR1 and CDR2: SGDLS and YYNGEE. Trimming cost V 5 bases and J 4 bases, with 27 bases left between them. The CDR3 sequence: CASRDVGIFAGGGETQYF. For the CDR3, the DNA is TGTGCCAGCAGAGACGTAGGGATTTTTGCTGGCGGTGGAGAGACCCAGTACTTC. Filled out from reference TRBV9 and TRBJ2-5, the complete variable domain reads DSGVTQTPKHLITATGQRVTLRCSPRSGDLSVYWYQQSLDQGLQFLIQYYNGEERAKGNILERFSAQQFPDLHSELNLSSLELGDSALYFCASRDVGIFAGGGETQYFGPGTRLLVL.

This clone was found a few times. The V and J genes are TRBV23-1 and TRBJ2-1, with D perhaps TRBD1 (6 bases). Being an ORF, TRBV23-1 has a function that is uncertain. The CDR3 is made up of 16 amino acids. With 1 base removed from V and 3 bases from J, the gap between germline ends came to 13 bases. The CDR3 region has the DNA TGCGCCAGCAGTCAATTTTGCAGGGGTGGCTACAATGAGCAGTTCTTC. This codes for CASSQFCRGGYNEQFF.

This clone was picked up a small number of times. The V call is TRBV2, the J call TRBJ2-5; the D gene is possibly TRBD2 (6 bases). The germline V gene has CDR1 SNHLY and CDR2 FYNNEI. The CDR3 is made up of 12 amino acids. V shed 6 bases and J shed 5 bases, with 10 bases lying between them. CDR3 in DNA: TGTGCCAGCAGGGGACTGGGGGAGACCCAGTACTTC. Translating gives CASRGLGETQYF. Using reference TRBV2 and TRBJ2-5 for the parts outside the CDR3, the full variable domain is EPEVTQTPSHQVTQMGQEVILRCVPISNHLYFYWYRQILGQKVEFLVSFYNNEISEKSEIFDDQFSVERPDGSNFTLKIRSTKLEDSAMYFCASRGLGETQYFGPGTRLLVL.

This clone was seen ten or more times. The chain links TRBV5-6 to TRBJ1-2; D remains ambiguous. The V gene lost 3 bases and the J gene lost 3 bases, with 6 bases spanning the gap. Germline CDR1 reads SGHDT; CDR2 reads YYEEEE. The CDR3 runs to 12 residues. The CDR3 region has the DNA TGTGCCAGCAGCTCGAAATACTATGGCTACACCTTC. As protein: CASSSKYYGYTF.

The chain uses TRBV6-5 and TRBJ2-5; D could derive from TRBD1 or TRBD2 (5 bases each). V lost 7 bases to trimming and J lost 2 bases, with 17 bases between them. CDR1 and CDR2 (germline): MNHEY, SVGAGI. The CDR3 spans 15 residues. This chain's CDR3 is CASNIGGMEQETQYF. The DNA of the CDR3 is TGTGCCAGCAACATTGGGGGAATGGAGCAAGAGACCCAGTACTTC.

This clone was seen many times. CDR3 DNA: TGTGCCAGCGGCCCTCATGTATCACTAGCCAAAAACATTCAGTACTTC. It is translated as CASGPHVSLAKNIQYF. The chain couples TRBV28 to TRBJ2-4; D remains ambiguous. V was clipped by 8 bases and J by 0 bases, with 17 bases between them. This CDR3 region has 16 residues. Germline V gives CDR1 MDHEN, CDR2 SYDVKM.

The CDR3 nucleotides read TGTGCCAGCTCACCAGGGTCCGGCGAGCAGTACTTC. This translates into CASSPGSGEQYF. V usage is TRBV18 and J usage is TRBJ2-7; D is unresolved. CDR1 is KGHSH and CDR2 is LQKENI in the germline V gene. This CDR3 has 12 residues. The ends were cut back, 2 bases at V and 6 bases at J, with 8 bases in the middle. The variable domain in full, with the rest retrieved from reference TRBV18 and TRBJ2-7, is NAGVMQNPRHLVRRRGQEARLRCSPMKGHSHVYWYRQLPEEGLKFMVYLQKENIIDESGMPKERFSAEFPKEGPSILRIQQVVRGDSAAYFCASSPGSGEQYFGPGTRLTVT.

This clone was detected a few times. This chain connects TRBV5-1 to TRBJ2-7; the D gene could be TRBD1 or TRBD2 (5 bases each). This CDR3 region has 14 residues. The V and J ends lost 4 bases and 4 bases respectively, with 15 bases between them. CDR1 is SGHRS, CDR2 YFSETQ, per germline. The CDR3 reads CASSTAGTGYEQYF. CDR3 sequence (DNA): TGCGCCAGCAGCACAGCCGGGACGGGGTACGAGCAGTACTTC. Based on the CDR3 plus reference TRBV5-1 and TRBJ2-7, the full variable domain is KAGVTQTPRYLIKTRGQQVTLSCSPISGHRSVSWYQQTPGQGLQFLFEYFSETQRNKGNFPGRFSGRQFSNSRSEMNVSTLELGDSALYLCASSTAGTGYEQYFGPGTRLTVT.

There are many counts of this clone. The chain joins TRBV14 to TRBJ2-7; tentatively, D is TRBD2 (5 bases). Germline-derived CDR1 and CDR2 are SGHDN and FVKESK. This CDR3 is built from 12 residues. V was shortened by 4 bases and J by 7 bases, with 11 bases between the two germline ends. The CDR3 region is CASSLSGIEQYF. CDR3 nucleotide sequence: TGTGCCAGCAGCCTAAGCGGCATTGAGCAGTACTTC.